The rows below give T cell receptor beta chains drawn from one sample of a study of blood T cell repertoires in COVID-19. Repertoires were generated with immunoSEQ multiplex PCR, while TCRdb's copy carries only in-frame clones and drops some. The sample has 190,000 or so clones, around 82% seen once. The source material was peripheral blood. The receptors shown here come from an elderly woman with acute or convalescent COVID-19. CDR3s include the opening cysteine and the closing phenylalanine or tryptophan. Clone size is stated in some rows and not others, as once, few, many or a class when expanded.

clone size: .; V gene: TRBV7-9; CDR3 protein: CASSLQTPGQGSDTQYF
clone size: .; V gene: TRBV11-3; CDR3 protein: CASSRRGLADEQYF
clone size: .; V gene: TRBV3-1/TRBV3-2; CDR3 protein: CASSQVWYSGTDTQYF
clone size: .; V gene: TRBV6-4; CDR3 protein: CASSLLAGRTGELFF
clone size: .; V gene: TRBV19; CDR3 protein: CASSIYGRGRTETQYF
clone size: .; V gene: TRBV6-5; CDR3 protein: CASSPQGNYGYTF
clone size: .; V gene: TRBV9; CDR3 protein: CASSAGQMSSYNSPLHF
clone size: .; V gene: TRBV19; CDR3 protein: CASSITGTGGNEQFF
clone size: few; V gene: TRBV16; CDR3 protein: CASSWEGGDEQYF
clone size: .; V gene: TRBV5-1; CDR3 protein: CASRGTGAHYGYTF
clone size: .; V gene: TRBV19; CDR3 protein: CASSFRRDSLQPQHF
clone size: .; V gene: TRBV6-1; CDR3 protein: CASSDRAGTADTQYF
clone size: .; V gene: TRBV18; CDR3 protein: CASSPPTGIYEQYF
clone size: .; V gene: TRBV20-1; CDR3 protein: CSASGTANYGYTF
clone size: .; V gene: TRBV11-3; CDR3 protein: CASRRGDEQYF
clone size: .; V gene: TRBV7-9; CDR3 protein: CASSLTTSGSLLNTGELFF
clone size: few; V gene: TRBV21-1; CDR3 protein: CASSSLKFNYGYTF